These T cell receptor beta chains were read from a single sample in a study of CD8 T cells in Susac syndrome. TCRdb reanalysed the immunoSEQ multiplex PCR reads using MiXCR and keeps one entry per CDR3 protein. Of about 250,000 distinct CDR3 sequences listed, 93% are singletons. The sequencing input was CD4+ T cells from PBMCs. The receptors derive from a human donor with multiple sclerosis. CDR3s include the opening cysteine and the closing phenylalanine or tryptophan. The D gene is left open where the match is weak. Not every row has a clone size; where given, it reads once, few, many or a size class.

d_gene	abundance	v_gene	j_gene	CDR3nt	CDR3aa
TRBD2	NA	TRBV13	TRBJ2-7	TGTGCCAGCAGTCGACTAGCGGGCTACGAGCAGTACTTC	CASSRLAGYEQYF
TRBD2	NA	TRBV30	TRBJ2-1	TGTGCCCTAGGACTAGCGGGAGGGACCCTACCTCCCTCCTACAATGAGCAGTTCTTC	CALGLAGGTLPPSYNEQFF
NA	NA	TRBV7-8	TRBJ2-5	TGTGCCAGCCGACCAGGGGGGCCGAGGGAGACCCAGTACTTC	CASRPGGPRETQYF
TRBD1	NA	TRBV9	TRBJ1-6	TGTGCCAGCAGCGTAGCTACAGACAGGGGAATCCCCCTCCACTTT	CASSVATDRGIPLHF
NA	NA	TRBV20-1	TRBJ1-1	TGCAGTGCGACCGGGGGTCGGGGGGCCGAAGCTTTCTTT	CSATGGRGAEAFF
NA	NA	TRBV15	TRBJ2-1	TGTGCCACCAGCAGAGTGCGGGCCGATGGGTCGGTAAGGTTCTTC	CATSRVRADGSVRFF
NA	NA	TRBV5-1	TRBJ2-1	TGCGCCAGCAGCTTCGGGACGCCATCCTACAATGAGCAGTTCTTC	CASSFGTPSYNEQFF
NA	few	TRBV7-2	TRBJ2-7	TGTGCCAGCACTGGAGACTACGAGCAGTACTTC	CASTGDYEQYF
NA	NA	TRBV18	TRBJ1-5	TGTGCCAGCTCACCTTCGGGAGGCAATCAGCCCCAGCATTTT	CASSPSGGNQPQHF
TRBD2	NA	TRBV2	TRBJ2-1	TGTGCCAGCAGTCTCCGGACTAGCGGGAGTGATGAGCAGTTCTTC	CASSLRTSGSDEQFF
TRBD1	once	TRBV24-1	TRBJ2-2	TGTGCCACCTCCGGGACAGGGGCTCCCGGGGAGCTGTTTTTT	CATSGTGAPGELFF
TRBD2	few	TRBV11-2	TRBJ2-3	TGTGCCAGCAGCTCAGAGGTGGGACTAGCGTTCCAGCTGGATACGCAGTATTTT	CASSSEVGLAFQLDTQYF
NA	NA	TRBV7-9	TRBJ1-2	TGTGCCAGCAGACCTTCGGGGGGCCCTGGGGATGGCTACACCTTC	CASRPSGGPGDGYTF
NA	NA	TRBV10-3	TRBJ2-7	TGTGCCATCAGTGGTACAGATGCCTCCTACGAGCAGTACTTC	CAISGTDASYEQYF
NA	NA	TRBV29-1	TRBJ2-3	TGCAGCGCCGAACTGCATAATACGCAGTATTTT	CSAELHNTQYF
TRBD2	NA	TRBV5-1	TRBJ2-3	TGCGCCAGCAGCCCCGCTAGCGGGATAGGTGCAGATACGCAGTATTTT	CASSPASGIGADTQYF
TRBD1	NA	TRBV30	TRBJ2-6	TGTGCCTGGGGGGACAGAACTTACTCTGGGGCCAACGTCCTGACTTTC	CAWGDRTYSGANVLTF
TRBD1	NA	TRBV6-2/TRBV6-3	TRBJ2-5	TGTGCAGCAGGGGGAATCGGGCGCGAGACCCAGTACTTC	CAAGGIGRETQYF
TRBD2	NA	TRBV5-4	TRBJ2-3	TGTGCCAGCAGCCGAGAGCGGGGGGCAGATACGCAGTATTTT	CASSRERGADTQYF
TRBD2	NA	TRBV2	TRBJ2-5	TGTGCCGGGATGCTAGCGGGAGAGACCCAGTACTTC	CAGMLAGETQYF
NA	NA	TRBV11-2	TRBJ1-4	TGTGCCAGCAGCTCTCCAAATGAAAAACTGTTTTTT	CASSSPNEKLFF
NA	NA	TRBV28	TRBJ2-5	TGTGCCAGCAGTTGGGTAGAGACCCAGTACTTC	CASSWVETQYF
NA	NA	TRBV9	TRBJ1-3	TGTGCCAGCAGCGTAGCCTCGGGGGAGGGATTCGCTGGAAACACCATATATTTT	CASSVASGEGFAGNTIYF
NA	NA	TRBV29-1	TRBJ1-5	TGCAGCGCTCGGAGCGGTCGCAATCAGCCCCAGCATTTT	CSARSGRNQPQHF
NA	NA	TRBV7-2	TRBJ1-2	TGTGCCAGCAGCTGGGACGGCGGCTATGGCTACACCTTC	CASSWDGGYGYTF